The entry that follows covers one TCR beta chain sequence. Its antigen is unidentified. The sample belongs to a study of radiation and T cells in renal cell carcinoma. Documented time point: blood 4 weeks post-SBRT, at nephrectomy. Treatment reported: 15 Gy SBRT to primary tumor, nephrectomy 4 weeks later. Nephrectomy followed 15 Gy stereotactic body radiation by 4 weeks. Serial blood draws occurred at baseline and 2 and 4 weeks post-SBRT. This renal cell carcinoma was of the clear cell type. Assay used: immunoSEQ multiplex PCR; TCRdb lists only in-frame clones, some missing. Of tens of thousands of clones in the sample, around four fifths were seen once. General study points: Baseline intratumoral clonotype presence is unknown without pretreatment biopsies.

The germline V and J ends were trimmed by 1 base and 0 bases, with 7 bases remaining between them. Germline CDR1 and CDR2: SGHAT and FQNNGV. This CDR3 comprises 15 residues. This material consisted of blood, taken from a patient whose treatment included radiotherapy and nephrectomy. The V and J genes are TRBV11-2 and TRBJ2-1, with D hard to call. The receptor was isolated from a middle-aged man with renal cell carcinoma. The CDR3 region is CASSLVPDSYNEQFF. DNA for the CDR3: TGTGCCAGCAGCTTAGTGCCGGACTCCTACAATGAGCAGTTCTTC.